What follows are 10 T cell receptor beta chains derived from one specimen sequenced in a study of early T cells in non-severe SARS-CoV-2 infection (dated by TCRdb to the early 2020s). The library was produced with 5' RACE. The sequencer was a NextSeq 500. TCRdb passed the public sequencing reads through fastp at Q25 and MiXCR, retaining productive beta sequences. Rows matching on CDR3 protein sequence are summarized as one entry with the most common DNA and genes. Within this sample are about 130,000 distinct CDR3 sequences, with 15% of them counted one time only. The ten largest make up about a fifth of the sample. Sequenced: whole blood. Every receptor here comes from an adult who was a healthcare worker with PCR-confirmed SARS-CoV-2 infection or an uninfected control (not recorded which).

The chain joins TRBV29-1 to TRBJ2-3, with D perhaps matching TRBD2 (5 bases). CDR1 is SQVTM and CDR2 is ANQGSEA in the germline V gene. There are 12 residues in the CDR3. Trimming took off 3 bases at V and 6 bases at J, with 10 bases between the two ends. The CDR3 coding sequence is TGCAGCGTTGATGAGGGTGCCGATACGCAGTATTTT. This codes for CSVDEGADTQYF.

This clonotype was picked up a small number of times. The gene calls are TRBV9 and TRBJ2-1; D is tentatively TRBD1 or TRBD2 (7 bases each). Germline V gene sequence: CDR1 SGDLS, CDR2 YYNGEE. V was pared by 7 bases and J by 4 bases, with 21 bases between. The CDR3 is made up of 16 amino acids. This chain's CDR3 is CASSRGGGGNYNEQFF. CDR3 coding DNA: TGTGCCAGCTCTAGAGGGGGCGGGGGTAATTACAATGAGCAGTTCTTC.

This clonotype was detected only a few times. The rearrangement links TRBV7-6 to TRBJ1-2, with TRBD1 matching 9 bases. CDR1 and CDR2 (germline): SGHVS, FNYEAQ. Losses at the gene ends were 1 base for V and 4 bases for J; bases not matched to a gene: 4. The CDR3 consists of 15 residues. The CDR3 here is CASSLEGQGFYGYTF. CDR3 DNA sequence: TGTGCCAGCAGCTTAGAGGGACAGGGATTCTATGGCTACACCTTC. Combining the CDR3 with reference TRBV7-6 and TRBJ1-2 gives the whole variable domain GAGVSQSPRYKVTKRGQDVALRCDPISGHVSLYWYRQALGQGPEFLTYFNYEAQQDKSGLPNDRFSAERPEGSISTLTIQRTEQRDSAMYRCASSLEGQGFYGYTFGSGTRLTVV.

This sequence joins TRBV7-9 and TRBJ1-4; D is uncertain. Deletions cut 5 bases from V and 5 bases from J, with 18 bases between. The CDR3 has 16 residues. The V gene's germline CDR1 is SEHNR and CDR2 FQNEAQ (reference sequence). The DNA for the CDR3 is TGTGCCAGCAGCCTTAACTCAGAAAGGAAAAATGAAAAACTGTTTTTT. This encodes CASSLNSERKNEKLFF.

The J gene is TRBJ2-1, the V gene TRBV27; no reliable D call. The CDR3 has 11 residues. Germline V gene data show CDR1 as MNHEY and CDR2 as SMNVEV (reference sequence). Between the trimmed V and J ends, which lost 6 bases and 7 bases, there was a span of 7 bases. CDR3 amino acids: CASRSVNEQFF. CDR3 coding DNA: TGTGCCAGCAGGTCCGTTAATGAGCAGTTCTTC.

Worth noting for this clonotype: One end of the junction fails to match germline, which may point to a read error. The V and J genes are TRBV18 and TRBJ2-2; D gene uncertain. The CDR3 runs 16 residues. The V gene's germline CDR1 is KGHSH and CDR2 LQKENI. CDR3: CVSSPDPGPYTGELFF. CDR3 DNA sequence: TGTGTCAGCTCACCGGACCCCGGGCCGTACACCGGGGAGCTGTTTTTT.

In this sample, this clonotype turned up many times. The chain uses TRBV7-3 and TRBJ1-2; D unclear. V lost 1 base, J lost 6 bases, and 15 bases lay in between. CDR1 is SGHTA and CDR2 is FQGTGA in the germline V gene. The CDR3 covers 15 residues. The CDR3 nucleotides are TGTGCCAGCAGCTTAAGCGGCCAGCCACAGAATGGCTACACCTTC. It codes for CASSLSGQPQNGYTF.

The count of this clonotype is one. This rearrangement joins TRBV5-5 to TRBJ1-1; D is perhaps TRBD1 (5 bases). This CDR3 has 14 residues. CDR1 and CDR2 from the germline V gene are SGHKS and YYEKEE (reference sequence). V dropped 3 bases and J dropped 0 bases, with 9 bases sitting between them. CDR3: CASSSGLLNTEAFF. The CDR3 DNA is TGTGCCAGCAGCTCGGGACTCCTGAACACTGAAGCTTTCTTT.

V gene TRBV30 combines with J gene TRBJ1-1; 7 nucleotides align to TRBD1. Germline trimming cut 1 base from V and 3 bases from J; bases unmatched to any gene: 8. The CDR3 consists of 15 residues. Germline V gives CDR1 GTSNPN, CDR2 SVGIG (reference sequence). For the CDR3, the DNA is TGTGCCTGGAGTGGAGGAGGCACAGGGGACACTGAAGCTTTCTTT. Its translation is CAWSGGGTGDTEAFF.

This clonotype was counted a few times. The chain couples TRBV4-1 to TRBJ2-1, with 11 bases aligning to TRBD2. Germline-derived CDR1 and CDR2 are MGHRA and YSYEKL. The CDR3 consists of 14 residues. With V trimmed by 11 bases and J by 4 bases, 7 bases remained unmatched. The CDR3 DNA is TGCGCCTCTAGCACTAGCGGGGGATACAATGAGCAGTTCTTC. Residues: CASSTSGGYNEQFF.